This T cell receptor (beta chain) appears in the sequencing data of a study of OX40 agonist ivuxolimab in advanced cancers. TCRdb's table, derived via immunoSEQ multiplex PCR, lists solely in-frame clones and lacks some. This sample has some 100,000 clones, with around 90% found just once. CDR1 is SGHTA, CDR2 FQGTGA, per germline. V was trimmed by 4 bases and J by 6 bases, leaving 17 bases between them. This CDR3 is 15 amino acids long. This sequence was found in an adult with an advanced solid tumor such as melanoma, head and neck, liver or kidney cancer. This chain uses TRBV7-3 with TRBJ2-3; TRBD2 is a possible D gene (5 bases). This specimen was CD4+ or CD8+ T cells sorted from blood, taken in a trial of the OX40 agonist ivuxolimab. The chain's CDR3 is CASSSTGWPGDTQYF. As DNA, the CDR3 is TGTGCCAGCAGCTCAACGGGGTGGCCTGGGGATACGCAGTATTTT.